This passage covers 21 T cell receptor beta chains from one sample sequenced in a study of neurological immune-mediated disorders. TCRdb analysed the 5' RACE reads with MiXCR anew, one entry per CDR3 protein. Seen here are under 100,000 distinct CDR3 sequences, less than 15% observed once, and the top ten hold under 6%. The time point: longitudinal time-point 2. The specimen was PBMCs. These receptors all stem from a female donor with HTLV-1-associated myelopathy (HAM/TSP).

At least ten counts were recorded for this clonotype. This chain links TRBV7-2 with TRBJ1-5; 8 positions match TRBD1. Germline lookup yields CDR1 SGHTA and CDR2 FQGNSA. V was clipped by 0 bases and J by 3 bases; unmatched bases: 4. CDR3 size: 16 residues. The CDR3 sequence: CASSLASTGANQPQHF. The CDR3 DNA reads as TGTGCCAGCAGCTTAGCATCGACAGGGGCCAATCAGCCCCAGCATTTT.

This clonotype came up a few times. V and J are TRBV20-1 and TRBJ2-5; no definite D call. V was cut by 3 bases and J by 5 bases, with 16 bases left in between. The CDR3 sequence is 14 residues long. CDR1 DFQATT and CDR2 SNEGSKA come from the germline V gene (reference sequence). The CDR3 protein is CSARTPRRPETQYF. CDR3 bases: TGCAGTGCTAGGACCCCTAGGCGCCCGGAGACCCAGTACTTC.

This clonotype showed up many times. V is TRBV28 and J is TRBJ2-1, with TRBD2 as a possible D gene (6 bases). Germline V gene data show CDR1 as MDHEN and CDR2 as SYDVKM. The CDR3 sequence is 16 residues long. V lost 5 bases and J lost 7, with 21 bases in between. CDR3 nucleotides: TGTGCCAGCAGTCCTCTGCTCGGGGCGGAGGGTAATGAGCAGTTCTTC. The encoded protein is CASSPLLGAEGNEQFF.

This clonotype was seen repeatedly, ten times or more. The chain couples TRBV6-6 to TRBJ1-5; TRBD1 agrees at 7 bases. Per the germline V gene, CDR1 is MNHNY and CDR2 is SVGAGI (reference sequence). The CDR3 is made up of 16 amino acids. The V segment lost 6 bases and the J segment 7 bases; nucleotides outside the gene matches: 15. CDR3 DNA sequence: TGTGCCAGCAGCGGACCCACAGGGGCGCGCGGGCAGCCCCAGCATTTT. Translation: CASSGPTGARGQPQHF.

There are many counts of this clonotype. The rearrangement joins TRBV5-4 to TRBJ2-1; D is possibly TRBD1 (5 bases). Germline V gene sequence: CDR1 SGHNT, CDR2 YYREEE (reference sequence). This CDR3 spans 13 amino acids. Between the trimmed V and J ends, which lost 2 bases and 4 bases, there was a span of 7 bases. CDR3 loop: CASSFSGYNEQFF. The CDR3, as DNA: TGTGCCAGCAGCTTCTCAGGGTACAATGAGCAGTTCTTC.

This clonotype was seen a handful of times. The chain is built from TRBV6-6 and TRBJ2-7; either TRBD1 or TRBD2 may fit D (5 bases each). Germline V CDR1 and CDR2: MNHNY, SVGAGI (reference sequence). This CDR3 comprises 13 residues. V lost 6 bases and J 7 bases, leaving 16 bases between the germline ends. The CDR3 loop reads CASRAGTPREQYF. CDR3 sequence (DNA): TGTGCCAGCAGGGCTGGGACGCCGCGGGAGCAGTACTTC.

This clonotype has ten or more counts. The chain couples TRBV5-5 to TRBJ2-7, with D uncertain. V was cut by 1 base and J by 2 bases, with 7 bases left in between. The CDR3 covers 13 residues. Germline CDR1 reads SGHKS; CDR2 reads YYEKEE (reference sequence). The DNA for the CDR3 is TGTGCCAGCAGCTTGCTGCAGACCTACGAGCAGTACTTC. This translates into CASSLLQTYEQYF.

The table lists this clonotype with many counts. V gene TRBV12-3 or TRBV12-4 combines with J gene TRBJ1-1; 9 bases fit TRBD1. The V segment lost 3 bases and the J segment 5 bases; nucleotides outside the gene matches: 7. The length of the CDR3 is 15 residues. The CDR3 region has the DNA TGTGCCAGCAGTTTTGAGACAGGGGGATATACTGAAGCTTTCTTT. As protein: CASSFETGGYTEAFF.

This clonotype was observed many times. The chain combines TRBV4-1 with TRBJ2-6; a weak D match, TRBD2 (7 bases). Per the germline V gene, CDR1 is MGHRA and CDR2 is YSYEKL. This CDR3 is 16 amino acids long. The V end lost 0 bases, the J end lost 4 bases, and 10 bases lay between the germline ends. CDR3: CASSQDGGRGANVLTF. In DNA form, the CDR3 reads TGCGCCAGCAGCCAAGACGGGGGGCGCGGGGCCAACGTCCTGACTTTC.

This clonotype was seen many times. The J gene is TRBJ2-3, the V gene TRBV5-1; D tentatively reads TRBD1 or TRBD2 (5 bases each). V was clipped by 1 base and J by 3 bases, with 9 bases between them. Germline V CDR1 and CDR2: SGHRS, YFSETQ. CDR3 length equals 14 residues. The CDR3 here is CASSLTGRTDTQYF. DNA for the CDR3: TGCGCCAGCAGCTTGACGGGGCGGACAGATACGCAGTATTTT.

In the case of this clonotype: Given a much more abundant clone one base away, this may be a read error. V usage is TRBV5-1 and J usage is TRBJ2-3; TRBD1 might be the D (6 bases). The V end lost 4 bases, the J end lost 4 bases, and 13 bases lay between the germline ends. The length of the CDR3 is 14 residues. Germline CDR1 SGHRS, CDR2 YFSETQ. The CDR3 coding sequence is TGCGCCAGCAGCACCAACAGGGTCCCAGATACGCAGTATTTT. This codes for CASSTNRVPDTQYF.

This clonotype was picked up many times. This chain links TRBV12-3 or TRBV12-4 with TRBJ1-1; no definite D call. This CDR3 spans 15 amino acids. The germline V and J ends were trimmed by 4 bases and 2 bases, with 14 bases remaining between them. CDR3 in amino acids: CASSSVNRANTEAFF. CDR3 bases: TGTGCCAGCAGTTCAGTTAACCGGGCCAACACTGAAGCTTTCTTT.

This clonotype has at least ten counts. The CDR3 loop reads CASRPGQYADYGYTF. The CDR3, as DNA: TGTGCCAGCCGCCCGGGACAGTATGCGGACTATGGCTACACCTTC. The rearrangement uses TRBV6-6 and TRBJ1-2; 7 bases fit TRBD1. Looked up from germline, CDR1 is MNHNY and CDR2 is SVGAGI (reference sequence). The CDR3 runs to 15 residues. Trimming removed 8 bases from V and 3 bases from J; junction bases left unmatched: 12.

This clonotype was found many times. The chain employs TRBV6-5 and TRBJ2-5; either TRBD1 or TRBD2 may supply D (5 bases each). V was clipped by 7 bases and J by 5 bases, with 17 bases between them. The CDR3 runs 14 residues. Germline values: CDR1 MNHEY, CDR2 SVGAGI. CDR3 coding DNA: TGTGCCAGCACTAACGGACAAACGGGGGAGACCCAGTACTTC. Its translation: CASTNGQTGETQYF.

This chain links TRBV7-3 with TRBJ2-1; 12 bases are shared with TRBD2. CDR3 size: 16 residues. The V and J ends lost 5 bases and 3 bases, in that order; junction bases with no gene match: 5. The V gene's germline CDR1 is SGHTA and CDR2 FQGTGA. CDR3 nucleotide sequence: TGTGCCAGCAGCAAAGCGACTAGCGGGGGCTACAATGAGCAGTTCTTC. This encodes CASSKATSGGYNEQFF.

Many counts were recorded for this clonotype. This rearrangement joins TRBV3-1 to TRBJ1-1, with D possibly being TRBD1 (6 bases). The CDR3 spans 14 residues. Looked up from germline, CDR1 is LGHDT and CDR2 is YNNKEL (reference sequence). The ends were cut back, 1 base at V and 3 bases at J, with 9 bases in the middle. The CDR3 sequence is CASSQGGRDTEAFF. Here the CDR3 DNA reads TGTGCCAGCAGCCAAGGGGGGCGGGACACTGAAGCTTTCTTT.

The table lists this clonotype with many counts. The chain couples TRBV6-5 to TRBJ1-2; 7 positions agree with TRBD1. CDR1 and CDR2 from the germline V gene are MNHEY and SVGAGI. The CDR3 is 12 residues long. V lost 4 bases and J lost 5; bases outside the gene matches: 1. CDR3 residues: CASSSGQYGYTF. CDR3 in DNA: TGTGCCAGCAGTTCGGGACAGTATGGCTACACCTTC.

Ten or more counts support this clonotype. The chain's CDR3 is CATGQGADGANVLTF. The CDR3 nucleotides read TGTGCCACCGGACAGGGGGCGGACGGGGCCAACGTCCTGACTTTC. The J gene is TRBJ2-6, the V gene TRBV10-3; 11 bases match TRBD1. CDR3 length equals 15 residues. The ends lost 10 bases at V and 4 bases at J; junction bases unmatched: 6. Germline CDR1 is ENHRY and CDR2 is SYGVKD.

This clonotype was recorded at least ten times. The chain employs TRBV10-3 and TRBJ2-2, with TRBD2 as a possible D gene (6 bases). Germline CDR1 is ENHRY and CDR2 is SYGVKD. The CDR3 contains 12 residues. V gave up 10 bases and J gave up 6 bases, with 12 bases separating them. DNA for the CDR3: TGTGCCACCGCCCCTAGCGCCGGGGAGCTGTTTTTT. Translation: CATAPSAGELFF.

As for this clonotype: At one end, the junction sequence differs from germline, possibly due to a read error. The chain links TRBV7-3 to TRBJ2-2, with D unresolved. CDR1 is SGHTA and CDR2 is FQGTGA in the germline V gene. This CDR3 is built from 13 residues. CDR3 coding DNA: TGTACCAGCAGCCGGAGTAGCCCCGGGGAGCTGTTTTTT. Encoded protein: CTSSRSSPGELFF.

A note on this clonotype: Mismatch with germline at one junction end may stem from a read error. The chain combines TRBV4-2 with TRBJ2-3; 11 nucleotides agree with TRBD2. Germline values: CDR1 LGHNA, CDR2 YNFKEQ. The CDR3 covers 15 residues. Written as DNA, the CDR3 is TGTTCCAGCAGTTCCCTAGCGGGGGGTGGAGATACGCAGTATTTT. Amino acid sequence: CSSSSLAGGGDTQYF.